These T cell receptor beta chains were read from a single sample in a study of T cell repertoires in aging, cancer and after chemotherapy. MiXCR was run by TCRdb on the multiplex PCR reads, yielding one entry per CDR3 protein. The sample holds about 9,200 distinct CDR3 sequences, approximately 30% seen once. The specimen sequenced was blood. These receptors were obtained from a human donor in good health. The CDR3 runs from the conserved cysteine through the conserved F or W. Fields, in order: V gene, J gene, D gene, clone size, CDR3 protein, CDR3 DNA. A D gene is named only where the DNA matches it firmly. Clone size is given for some rows only: seen once, a few or many times, or a class if the clone is expanded.

V gene: TRBV28
J gene: TRBJ1-6
D gene: -
clone size: -
CDR3 protein: CASRVFEGVNNSPLHF
CDR3 DNA: TGTGCCAGCAGAGTTTTTGAGGGAGTCAATAATTCACCCCTCCACTTT

V gene: TRBV7-9
J gene: TRBJ2-5
D gene: TRBD2
clone size: -
CDR3 protein: CASSFGAGGPQETQYF
CDR3 DNA: TGTGCCAGCAGCTTTGGGGCGGGGGGACCACAAGAGACCCAGTACTTC

V gene: TRBV7-2
J gene: TRBJ1-3
D gene: -
clone size: few
CDR3 protein: CASSLVWGAGNTIYF
CDR3 DNA: TGTGCCAGCAGCTTAGTATGGGGGGCCGGAAACACCATATATTTT

V gene: TRBV5-1
J gene: TRBJ2-1
D gene: TRBD2
clone size: -
CDR3 protein: CASSLVIAGELEQFF
CDR3 DNA: TGCGCCAGCAGCTTGGTAATAGCGGGGGAGCTTGAGCAGTTCTTC

V gene: TRBV28
J gene: TRBJ2-7
D gene: -
clone size: -
CDR3 protein: CASSLNGYEQYF
CDR3 DNA: TGTGCCAGCAGTTTGAACGGGTACGAGCAGTACTTC

V gene: TRBV15
J gene: TRBJ2-5
D gene: TRBD1
clone size: few
CDR3 protein: CATSRDWDREGETQYF
CDR3 DNA: TGTGCCACCAGCAGAGATTGGGACAGGGAGGGCGAGACCCAGTACTTC

V gene: TRBV6-5
J gene: TRBJ1-6
D gene: TRBD1
clone size: medium-sized
CDR3 protein: CASSTGTGRDNSPLHF
CDR3 DNA: TGTGCCAGCAGTACCGGGACAGGGAGGGATAATTCACCCCTCCACTTT

V gene: TRBV20-1
J gene: TRBJ2-2
D gene: -
clone size: -
CDR3 protein: CSARGQGRGTGELFF
CDR3 DNA: TGCAGTGCTAGAGGACAGGGGCGGGGGACCGGGGAGCTGTTTTTT

V gene: TRBV30
J gene: TRBJ1-6
D gene: -
clone size: medium-sized
CDR3 protein: CAWSVGQPKPLHF
CDR3 DNA: TGTGCCTGGAGTGTGGGGCAGCCAAAACCCCTCCACTTT

V gene: TRBV18
J gene: TRBJ1-6
D gene: -
clone size: few
CDR3 protein: CASSASGPINSPLHF
CDR3 DNA: TGTGCCAGCTCTGCCTCGGGACCGATAAATTCACCCCTCCACTTT

V gene: TRBV6-1
J gene: TRBJ1-1
D gene: -
clone size: -
CDR3 protein: CASSEMPNTEAFF
CDR3 DNA: TGTGCCAGCAGTGAAATGCCGAACACTGAAGCTTTCTTT

V gene: TRBV20-1
J gene: TRBJ1-2
D gene: -
clone size: medium-sized
CDR3 protein: CSAMHRVDYGYTF
CDR3 DNA: TGCAGTGCTATGCACAGGGTTGACTATGGCTACACCTTC

V gene: TRBV4-1
J gene: TRBJ2-2
D gene: TRBD1
clone size: -
CDR3 protein: CASSLRQGLFF
CDR3 DNA: TGCGCCAGCAGCCTCCGACAGGGTTTGTTTTTT

V gene: TRBV4-3
J gene: TRBJ1-1
D gene: -
clone size: few
CDR3 protein: CASSPSPDQDTEAFF
CDR3 DNA: TGCGCCAGCAGCCCCTCTCCAGATCAGGACACTGAAGCTTTCTTT

V gene: TRBV27
J gene: TRBJ2-7
D gene: -
clone size: few
CDR3 protein: CASSLTRDFEQYF
CDR3 DNA: TGTGCCAGCAGTTTAACCAGGGATTTTGAGCAGTACTTC

V gene: TRBV30
J gene: TRBJ2-1
D gene: -
clone size: few
CDR3 protein: CALGGRSSYNEQFF
CDR3 DNA: TGTGCCTTGGGGGGACGGAGCTCCTACAATGAGCAGTTCTTC

V gene: TRBV6-5
J gene: TRBJ1-2
D gene: -
clone size: medium-sized
CDR3 protein: CASSTPGHGYTF
CDR3 DNA: TGTGCCAGCAGCACTCCAGGGCATGGCTACACCTTC

V gene: TRBV12-3/TRBV12-4
J gene: TRBJ1-2
D gene: -
clone size: -
CDR3 protein: CASSPGRTYGYTF
CDR3 DNA: TGTGCCAGCAGCCCTGGACGGACCTATGGCTACACCTTC

V gene: TRBV29-1
J gene: TRBJ1-2
D gene: -
clone size: medium-sized
CDR3 protein: CSVANNYGYTF
CDR3 DNA: TGCAGCGTTGCGAATAACTATGGCTACACCTTC

V gene: TRBV30
J gene: TRBJ1-2
D gene: -
clone size: -
CDR3 protein: CAWSVLPGRIF
CDR3 DNA: TGTGCCTGGAGTGTACTCCCAGGACGAATCTTC

V gene: TRBV19
J gene: TRBJ1-5
D gene: -
clone size: -
CDR3 protein: CASSIREQVNQPQHF
CDR3 DNA: TGTGCCAGTAGTATAAGAGAACAGGTAAATCAGCCCCAGCATTTT

V gene: TRBV19
J gene: TRBJ1-1
D gene: -
clone size: few
CDR3 protein: CASSKQRNTEAFF
CDR3 DNA: TGTGCCAGTAGCAAACAGAGGAACACTGAAGCTTTCTTT

V gene: TRBV20-1
J gene: TRBJ1-1
D gene: -
clone size: -
CDR3 protein: CSARAGVEAFF
CDR3 DNA: TGCAGTGCTAGAGCGGGCGTTGAAGCTTTCTTT

V gene: TRBV20-1
J gene: TRBJ2-3
D gene: TRBD2
clone size: -
CDR3 protein: CSANPLAGGHAFTDTQYF
CDR3 DNA: TGCAGTGCTAACCCTCTAGCGGGGGGGCACGCATTTACAGATACGCAGTATTTT

V gene: TRBV7-2
J gene: TRBJ1-2
D gene: -
clone size: -
CDR3 protein: CASRVGFGFHYGYTF
CDR3 DNA: TGTGCCAGCAGAGTTGGGTTCGGGTTTCACTATGGCTACACCTTC

V gene: TRBV18
J gene: TRBJ2-5
D gene: -
clone size: -
CDR3 protein: CASSTGVETQYF
CDR3 DNA: TGTGCCAGCTCAACCGGTGTGGAGACCCAGTACTTC

V gene: TRBV18
J gene: TRBJ1-1
D gene: -
clone size: -
CDR3 protein: CASSDRTRAEAFF
CDR3 DNA: TGTGCCAGCTCCGATAGAACACGGGCTGAAGCTTTCTTT

V gene: TRBV30
J gene: TRBJ1-3
D gene: TRBD1
clone size: -
CDR3 protein: CAWTTGAGNTIYF
CDR3 DNA: TGTGCCTGGACGACAGGGGCTGGAAACACCATATATTTT

V gene: TRBV5-4
J gene: TRBJ2-1
D gene: -
clone size: few
CDR3 protein: CASSIARGNEQFF
CDR3 DNA: TGTGCCAGCAGCATAGCGAGGGGGAATGAGCAGTTCTTC

V gene: TRBV6-2/TRBV6-3
J gene: TRBJ1-4
D gene: -
clone size: -
CDR3 protein: CASSYGRLNEKLFF
CDR3 DNA: TGTGCCAGCAGTTACGGACGGCTTAATGAAAAACTGTTTTTT

V gene: TRBV24-1
J gene: TRBJ2-7
D gene: -
clone size: -
CDR3 protein: CATSDVTLTRLGQPLEQYF
CDR3 DNA: TGTGCCACCAGTGATGTTACTCTCACCCGCCTTGGACAGCCTCTCGAGCAGTACTTC

V gene: TRBV7-3
J gene: TRBJ2-3
D gene: -
clone size: few
CDR3 protein: CASSSQPNTDTQYF
CDR3 DNA: TGTGCCAGCAGCTCCCAACCCAACACAGATACGCAGTATTTT

V gene: TRBV6-1
J gene: TRBJ2-2
D gene: TRBD2
clone size: -
CDR3 protein: CASSLGASGGPGELFF
CDR3 DNA: TGTGCCAGCAGCTTGGGAGCTAGCGGGGGTCCCGGGGAGCTGTTTTTT

V gene: TRBV19
J gene: TRBJ2-3
D gene: TRBD1
clone size: -
CDR3 protein: CASSSMGQAADTQYF
CDR3 DNA: TGTGCCAGTAGCTCTATGGGACAGGCTGCAGATACGCAGTATTTT

V gene: TRBV4-3
J gene: TRBJ2-6
D gene: -
clone size: -
CDR3 protein: CASSQDLTSGANVLTF
CDR3 DNA: TGCGCCAGCAGCCAAGATTTGACCTCTGGGGCCAACGTCCTGACTTTC

V gene: TRBV7-9
J gene: TRBJ2-5
D gene: TRBD2
clone size: -
CDR3 protein: CASKRLAGGGQETQYF
CDR3 DNA: TGTGCCAGCAAGCGATTAGCGGGGGGCGGACAAGAGACCCAGTACTTC

V gene: TRBV4-3
J gene: TRBJ1-5
D gene: -
clone size: once
CDR3 protein: CASSQASWNQPQHF
CDR3 DNA: TGCGCCAGCAGCCAAGCGTCCTGGAATCAGCCCCAGCATTTT

V gene: TRBV5-6
J gene: TRBJ1-4
D gene: -
clone size: -
CDR3 protein: CASSLEGQPEKLFF
CDR3 DNA: TGTGCCAGCAGCCTAGAGGGACAACCTGAAAAACTGTTTTTT

V gene: TRBV5-4
J gene: TRBJ1-1
D gene: -
clone size: -
CDR3 protein: CASSLGDTEAFF
CDR3 DNA: TGTGCCAGCAGCTTAGGGGACACTGAAGCTTTCTTT

V gene: TRBV20-1
J gene: TRBJ2-3
D gene: TRBD2
clone size: -
CDR3 protein: CSGGSGSFTDTQYF
CDR3 DNA: TGCAGTGGAGGTAGCGGGTCTTTCACAGATACGCAGTATTTT

V gene: TRBV29-1
J gene: TRBJ2-7
D gene: TRBD1
clone size: large
CDR3 protein: CSVTGASYEQYF
CDR3 DNA: TGCAGCGTTACAGGGGCCTCCTACGAGCAGTACTTC

V gene: TRBV12-3/TRBV12-4
J gene: TRBJ1-2
D gene: -
clone size: -
CDR3 protein: CASSFGVRGGYTF
CDR3 DNA: TGTGCCAGCAGTTTCGGGGTACGAGGTGGCTACACCTTC

V gene: TRBV6-4
J gene: TRBJ2-6
D gene: -
clone size: -
CDR3 protein: CASAPGASGANVLTF
CDR3 DNA: TGTGCCAGCGCCCCGGGGGCTTCTGGGGCCAACGTCCTGACTTTC

V gene: TRBV7-2
J gene: TRBJ1-1
D gene: -
clone size: -
CDR3 protein: CASTQRRVGAFF
CDR3 DNA: TGTGCCAGCACCCAAAGGAGGGTGGGAGCTTTCTTT

V gene: TRBV20-1
J gene: TRBJ1-4
D gene: -
clone size: few
CDR3 protein: CSTAPATREKLFF
CDR3 DNA: TGCAGTACCGCCCCGGCAACTCGTGAAAAACTGTTTTTT

V gene: TRBV6-5
J gene: TRBJ2-7
D gene: -
clone size: once
CDR3 protein: CASSLRGTISYEQYF
CDR3 DNA: TGTGCCAGCTCCCTTCGGGGGACAATCTCCTACGAGCAGTACTTC

V gene: TRBV18
J gene: TRBJ2-3
D gene: -
clone size: -
CDR3 protein: CASSPEWTSTDTQYF
CDR3 DNA: TGTGCCAGCTCACCGGAGTGGACTAGCACAGATACGCAGTATTTT

V gene: TRBV30
J gene: TRBJ2-2
D gene: -
clone size: few
CDR3 protein: CAWSESRDTGELFF
CDR3 DNA: TGTGCCTGGAGTGAGAGCAGGGACACCGGGGAGCTGTTTTTT

V gene: TRBV11-1
J gene: TRBJ2-1
D gene: -
clone size: few
CDR3 protein: CASSLQQQGNEQFF
CDR3 DNA: TGTGCCAGCAGCTTACAACAACAGGGCAATGAGCAGTTCTTC

V gene: TRBV7-6
J gene: TRBJ2-1
D gene: -
clone size: few
CDR3 protein: CASSLSWSNEQFF
CDR3 DNA: TGTGCCAGCAGCTTGAGCTGGAGCAATGAGCAGTTCTTC

V gene: TRBV28
J gene: TRBJ1-3
D gene: -
clone size: -
CDR3 protein: CASSFRLTGNTIYF
CDR3 DNA: TGTGCCAGCAGTTTCCGACTTACTGGAAACACCATATATTTT

V gene: TRBV9
J gene: TRBJ1-4
D gene: -
clone size: -
CDR3 protein: CASSATSNEKLFF
CDR3 DNA: TGTGCCAGCAGCGCGACTAGTAATGAAAAACTGTTTTTT

V gene: TRBV6-5
J gene: TRBJ2-1
D gene: -
clone size: few
CDR3 protein: CASSGELRNEQFF
CDR3 DNA: TGTGCCAGTAGTGGGGAGCTTAGGAATGAGCAGTTCTTC

V gene: TRBV6-6
J gene: TRBJ2-1
D gene: -
clone size: -
CDR3 protein: CASSLAVNPFF
CDR3 DNA: TGTGCCAGCAGTTTAGCCGTGAACCCGTTCTTC

V gene: TRBV5-4
J gene: TRBJ2-1
D gene: -
clone size: -
CDR3 protein: CASSFWGNEQFF
CDR3 DNA: TGTGCCAGCAGCTTTTGGGGGAATGAGCAGTTCTTC

V gene: TRBV27
J gene: TRBJ2-1
D gene: -
clone size: -
CDR3 protein: CASSLPGQSNEQFF
CDR3 DNA: TGTGCCAGCAGTCTCCCCGGACAGTCCAATGAGCAGTTCTTC

V gene: TRBV19
J gene: TRBJ1-1
D gene: TRBD1
clone size: few
CDR3 protein: CASSIDRGGTEAFF
CDR3 DNA: TGTGCCAGTAGTATTGACAGGGGTGGCACTGAAGCTTTCTTT

V gene: TRBV12-3/TRBV12-4
J gene: TRBJ1-1
D gene: -
clone size: few
CDR3 protein: CASSLLPESTEAFF
CDR3 DNA: TGTGCCAGCAGTTTACTTCCAGAATCGACTGAAGCTTTCTTT

V gene: TRBV10-3
J gene: TRBJ2-2
D gene: -
clone size: -
CDR3 protein: CAISPGHTTGELFF
CDR3 DNA: TGTGCCATCAGTCCGGGACACACCACCGGGGAGCTGTTTTTT

V gene: TRBV6-2/TRBV6-3
J gene: TRBJ1-1
D gene: -
clone size: few
CDR3 protein: CASSPPMRTVTEAFF
CDR3 DNA: TGTGCCAGCAGTCCCCCAATGAGAACGGTTACTGAAGCTTTCTTT